The rows below give T cell receptor beta chains drawn from one sample of a study of CD8 T cells in ankylosing spondylitis. TCRdb passed the 5' RACE reads through MiXCR, listing each CDR3 protein once. The data contain about 42,000 distinct CDR3 sequences, just under 4% of them singletons. Specimen: blood, either unsorted or a sorted T cell fraction (not recorded which). These receptors originate from a female donor with ankylosing spondylitis or in good health (not recorded which). CDR3s include the opening cysteine and the closing phenylalanine or tryptophan. The D gene is left open where the match is weak. Some rows mark clone size as missing; the rest say once, few, many or name a class of expanded clone.

v_gene: TRBV9
j_gene: TRBJ2-6
d_gene: NA
abundance: many
CDR3aa: CASSVGRSGANVLTF
CDR3nt: TGTGCCAGCAGCGTAGGTCGTTCTGGGGCCAACGTCCTGACTTTC

v_gene: TRBV9
j_gene: TRBJ1-4
d_gene: TRBD1
abundance: many
CDR3aa: CASSTQGAPNEKLFF
CDR3nt: TGTGCCAGCAGCACCCAGGGGGCCCCTAATGAAAAACTGTTTTTT

v_gene: TRBV9
j_gene: TRBJ1-2
d_gene: TRBD1
abundance: many
CDR3aa: CASSVEGQGYYGYTF
CDR3nt: TGTGCCAGCAGCGTAGAAGGACAGGGGTACTATGGCTACACCTTC

v_gene: TRBV9
j_gene: TRBJ2-1
d_gene: NA
abundance: many
CDR3aa: CASSGILPLGNEQFF
CDR3nt: TGTGCCAGCAGCGGAATCCTACCTTTGGGCAATGAGCAGTTCTTC

v_gene: TRBV9
j_gene: TRBJ1-1
d_gene: TRBD1
abundance: many
CDR3aa: CASSVAGTANTEAFF
CDR3nt: TGTGCCAGCAGCGTAGCGGGGACAGCCAACACTGAAGCTTTCTTT

v_gene: TRBV9
j_gene: TRBJ2-5
d_gene: TRBD2
abundance: NA
CDR3aa: CASSAEGLALETQYF
CDR3nt: TGTGCCAGCAGCGCAGAGGGACTAGCGTTAGAGACCCAGTACTTC

v_gene: TRBV9
j_gene: TRBJ2-5
d_gene: NA
abundance: NA
CDR3aa: CASSTSTGTTFLETQYF
CDR3nt: TGTGCCAGCAGCACAAGCACCGGGACCACCTTCTTGGAGACCCAGTACTTC

v_gene: TRBV9
j_gene: TRBJ2-2
d_gene: NA
abundance: many
CDR3aa: CASSVRPSGQNTGELFF
CDR3nt: TGTGCCAGCAGCGTAAGGCCCAGCGGGCAGAACACCGGGGAGCTGTTTTTT

v_gene: TRBV9
j_gene: TRBJ1-2
d_gene: NA
abundance: many
CDR3aa: CASSSPRGISYGYTF
CDR3nt: TGTGCCAGCAGCTCACCCCGGGGTATTAGCTATGGCTACACCTTC

v_gene: TRBV9
j_gene: TRBJ2-2
d_gene: NA
abundance: many
CDR3aa: CASSGTGKDNTGELFF
CDR3nt: TGTGCCAGCAGCGGAACAGGGAAGGATAACACCGGGGAGCTGTTTTTT

v_gene: TRBV9
j_gene: TRBJ1-1
d_gene: TRBD1
abundance: many
CDR3aa: CASSAGTGGFTEAFF
CDR3nt: TGTGCCAGCAGCGCCGGGACAGGGGGCTTCACTGAAGCTTTCTTT

v_gene: TRBV9
j_gene: TRBJ1-1
d_gene: NA
abundance: NA
CDR3aa: CASSPPGQFSTEAFF
CDR3nt: TGTGCCAGCAGCCCCCCCGGACAGTTCAGCACTGAAGCTTTCTTC

v_gene: TRBV9
j_gene: TRBJ1-1
d_gene: NA
abundance: few
CDR3aa: CASSSQPEDTEAFF
CDR3nt: TGTGCCAGCAGCTCCCAACCCGAGGACACTGAAGCTTTCTTT

v_gene: TRBV9
j_gene: TRBJ2-3
d_gene: TRBD1
abundance: many
CDR3aa: CASSVALGDRGQLTDTQYF
CDR3nt: TGTGCCAGCAGCGTAGCGTTAGGGGACAGGGGGCAGTTGACAGATACGCAGTATTTT

v_gene: TRBV9
j_gene: TRBJ2-7
d_gene: NA
abundance: many
CDR3aa: CASTPGLPLHEQYF
CDR3nt: TGTGCCAGCACCCCGGGACTCCCGCTCCACGAGCAGTACTTC

v_gene: TRBV9
j_gene: TRBJ2-1
d_gene: NA
abundance: few
CDR3aa: CASSVALNEQFF
CDR3nt: TGTGCCAGCAGCGTAGCCCTCAATGAGCAGTTCTTC

v_gene: TRBV9
j_gene: TRBJ1-3
d_gene: NA
abundance: many
CDR3aa: CASRDRSGNTIYF
CDR3nt: TGTGCCAGCAGGGACAGATCTGGAAACACCATATATTTT

v_gene: TRBV9
j_gene: TRBJ1-1
d_gene: NA
abundance: many
CDR3aa: CASSVQAMNTEAFF
CDR3nt: TGTGCCAGCAGCGTACAGGCCATGAACACTGAAGCTTTCTTT

v_gene: TRBV9
j_gene: TRBJ2-3
d_gene: NA
abundance: NA
CDR3aa: CASSRAPANTDTQYF
CDR3nt: TGTGCCAGCAGCAGGGCCCCGGCCAACACAGATACGCAGTATTTT

v_gene: TRBV9
j_gene: TRBJ2-1
d_gene: NA
abundance: NA
CDR3aa: CASSPRSGQQFF
CDR3nt: TGTGCCAGCAGCCCACGGAGTGGTCAGCAGTTCTTC

v_gene: TRBV9
j_gene: TRBJ2-2
d_gene: TRBD1
abundance: many
CDR3aa: CASSVGQGANTGELFF
CDR3nt: TGTGCCAGCAGCGTAGGACAGGGCGCGAACACCGGGGAGCTGTTTTTT

v_gene: TRBV9
j_gene: TRBJ2-3
d_gene: TRBD2
abundance: many
CDR3aa: CASSLDTSADTQYF
CDR3nt: TGTGCCAGCAGCCTTGATACTAGCGCAGATACGCAGTATTTT

v_gene: TRBV9
j_gene: TRBJ1-6
d_gene: NA
abundance: many
CDR3aa: CASSSPNNSPLHF
CDR3nt: TGTGCCAGCAGCTCCCCAAATAATTCACCCCTCCACTTT

v_gene: TRBV9
j_gene: TRBJ1-1
d_gene: NA
abundance: many
CDR3aa: CASSVSGGSTEAFF
CDR3nt: TGTGCCAGCAGCGTGTCGGGAGGGTCCACTGAAGCTTTCTTT

v_gene: TRBV9
j_gene: TRBJ1-3
d_gene: NA
abundance: many
CDR3aa: CASSVDLYGNTIYF
CDR3nt: TGTGCCAGCAGCGTAGATCTGTACGGAAACACCATATATTTT

v_gene: TRBV9
j_gene: TRBJ1-2
d_gene: NA
abundance: many
CDR3aa: CASSGEGAQDYGYTF
CDR3nt: TGTGCCAGCAGCGGTGAAGGGGCGCAGGACTATGGCTACACCTTC

v_gene: TRBV9
j_gene: TRBJ2-7
d_gene: NA
abundance: many
CDR3aa: CASSRLINSYEQYF
CDR3nt: TGTGCCAGCAGCCGGCTCATAAACTCCTACGAGCAGTACTTC

v_gene: TRBV9
j_gene: TRBJ2-2
d_gene: NA
abundance: NA
CDR3aa: CASSEGGSDTGELFF
CDR3nt: TGTGCCAGCAGTGAGGGGGGGTCGGACACCGGGGAGCTGTTTTTT

v_gene: TRBV9
j_gene: TRBJ2-7
d_gene: NA
abundance: NA
CDR3aa: CASSRVGGEQYF
CDR3nt: TGTGCCAGCAGCCGGGTGGGTGGAGAGCAGTACTTC

v_gene: TRBV9
j_gene: TRBJ2-3
d_gene: TRBD2
abundance: many
CDR3aa: CASSPRWGGDTQYF
CDR3nt: TGTGCCAGCAGCCCGAGGTGGGGGGGAGATACGCAGTATTTT

v_gene: TRBV9
j_gene: TRBJ1-6
d_gene: NA
abundance: medium-sized
CDR3aa: CASSVGAGGESPLHF
CDR3nt: TGTGCCAGCAGCGTAGGAGCCGGGGGAGAGTCACCCCTCCACTTT

v_gene: TRBV9
j_gene: TRBJ2-1
d_gene: TRBD1
abundance: many
CDR3aa: CASSVRDRLNEQFF
CDR3nt: TGTGCCAGCAGCGTTCGGGACAGACTCAATGAGCAGTTCTTC

v_gene: TRBV9
j_gene: TRBJ2-2
d_gene: NA
abundance: many
CDR3aa: CASSVGGGRRTGELFF
CDR3nt: TGTGCCAGCAGCGTAGGGGGGGGGCGGAGGACCGGGGAGCTGTTTTTT

v_gene: TRBV9
j_gene: TRBJ1-3
d_gene: NA
abundance: many
CDR3aa: CASSAFDRLGSTIYF
CDR3nt: TGTGCCAGCAGCGCCTTCGACCGGCTTGGAAGCACCATATATTTT

v_gene: TRBV9
j_gene: TRBJ2-3
d_gene: NA
abundance: many
CDR3aa: CASGPLASHADTQYF
CDR3nt: TGTGCCAGCGGGCCCTTGGCTAGCCATGCAGATACGCAGTATTTT

v_gene: TRBV9
j_gene: TRBJ2-6
d_gene: NA
abundance: many
CDR3aa: CASSVGHGQGSSGANVLTF
CDR3nt: TGTGCCAGCAGCGTAGGCCACGGGCAGGGTTCCTCTGGGGCCAACGTCCTGACTTTC

v_gene: TRBV9
j_gene: TRBJ2-1
d_gene: NA
abundance: NA
CDR3aa: CASSVAGRRNEQFF
CDR3nt: TGTGCCAGCAGCGTAGCTGGCAGAAGGAATGAGCAGTTCTTC

v_gene: TRBV9
j_gene: TRBJ2-2
d_gene: NA
abundance: few
CDR3aa: CASSVEWGAGGELFF
CDR3nt: TGTGCCAGCAGCGTAGAATGGGGGGCTGGCGGGGAGCTGTTTTTT

v_gene: TRBV9
j_gene: TRBJ2-1
d_gene: NA
abundance: NA
CDR3aa: CASSRDPSNEQFF
CDR3nt: TGTGCCAGCAGCAGGGACCCCTCAAATGAGCAGTTCTTC

v_gene: TRBV9
j_gene: TRBJ2-5
d_gene: TRBD2
abundance: many
CDR3aa: CASSVASGGRAETQYF
CDR3nt: TGTGCCAGCAGCGTAGCTAGCGGGGGCCGGGCGGAGACCCAGTACTTC